The sequence of this T cell receptor beta chain was determined in a study of T cells after posttransplantation cyclophosphamide. About this clone: No antigen is known for it.

Profiled with immunoSEQ multiplex PCR; TCRdb holds only in-frame clones, not every one. Here the sample spans some 66,000 clones, over 85% being singletons. J was trimmed by 3 bases and V by 5 bases; bases with no gene match: 4. Germline loops: CDR1 SGHRS, CDR2 YFSETQ. The CDR3 spans 14 residues. Peripheral blood was collected from the related graft donor on the marrow donation day. Study-wide results and caveats: TRB overlap between skin or GI tissue T cells and blood was limited. Donor CD8+ memory clones often dominated recipient blood repertoires at later times. TRB clonality was highly associated with recipient CMV seropositivity and reactivation.

This receptor was obtained from a woman between 25 and 40 years old in good health and a related stem cell transplant donor. The sample comprised PBMCs. V usage is TRBV5-1 and J usage is TRBJ2-2; 7 bases line up with TRBD2. DNA of the CDR3: TGCGCCAGCAGGGGAGGGTTGGACACCGGGGAGCTGTTTTTT. It translates to CASRGGLDTGELFF.